This T cell receptor (beta chain) comes out of a study of T cells expressing NK-cell markers. As for the study in general: Underlying the TCR beta repertoires were sorted CD3+CD56+NKG2C+, CD3+CD56+NKG2C- and CD3+CD56-NKG2C+ T cells. Eight donors were sequenced, of whom seven were HCMV-seropositive, while the remaining one was HCMV-seronegative.

The study's findings and limits: One observes that, in several donors, these clonotypes were also the leading ones within the CD3+CD56-NKG2C+ fraction.

The CDR3 contains 13 residues. With respect to this clonotype: Its target is not known.

TCRdb reprocessed the 5' RACE reads and reports one entry per CDR3 protein, with no DNA. The sample table includes some 600,000 distinct CDR3 sequences. Sequencing was done on a sample of blood T cells: a sorted CD56 or NKG2C T cell subset, CD4+ or CD8+ T cells, or bulk PBMC T cells (not recorded which). V is TRBV12-3 or TRBV12-4 and J is TRBJ1-1. The sequence was collected from a man in his late teens or twenties in good health. CDR3 sequence: CASSLQEDGPAFF.